This TCR beta chain was sequenced in a study of identical twins. One entry per CDR3 protein results from TCRdb running MiXCR on the 5' RACE reads. The sample includes under 800,000 distinct CDR3 sequences, over 20% seen only once; the top ten take roughly 4.3%. Points from the study as a whole: Conclusions leaned on cross-sectional statistical analysis and did not track the same donors over time.

On this clonotype: The antigen remains undetermined.

The sample was also reused in another study, on T cells expressing NK-cell markers. That source reports: Serological testing identified seven of the eight sequenced donors as HCMV-seropositive and one as seronegative. Several experiments employed an anti-gamma-delta TCR antibody to confine sorting to alpha-beta TCR T cells. The share of CD8+ T cells held by dominant NKG2C+ clonotypes was about 1.0-7.5% in about six donors.

Sequences were obtained from PBMCs. The receptor was isolated from a woman aged 18-29 years in good health.

CDR3 nucleotide sequence: TGCAGCCCCCCCAGAGCGGGAGACCGAGATACGCAGTATTTT. Translation: CSPPRAGDRDTQYF. The V call is TRBV29-1, the J call TRBJ2-3; 8 bases match TRBD2. CDR3 length: 14 amino acids. J was trimmed by 5 bases and V by 8 bases; bases with no gene match: 12. Germline loops: CDR1 SQVTM, CDR2 ANQGSEA.